Sequencing of this T cell receptor beta chain was carried out in a study of T cells after posttransplantation cyclophosphamide. Regarding the study as a whole: Donor CD8+ memory clones often dominated recipient blood repertoires at later times.

For this clone: The antigen remains unidentified.

Peripheral blood was collected from the related graft donor on the marrow donation day. Produced via immunoSEQ multiplex PCR; TCRdb's table is partial and in-frame only. The sample lists about 50,000 clones; approximately 94% were seen once. CDR1 is MDHEN and CDR2 is SYDVKM in the germline V gene. V lost 1 base to trimming and J lost 5 bases, with 11 bases between them. The CDR3 consists of 14 residues. V and J are TRBV28 and TRBJ2-5, with D perhaps matching TRBD2 (7 bases). The specimen sequenced was PBMCs. This clonotype was obtained from a woman in her thirties in good health and a related stem cell transplant donor. The CDR3: CASSLSGGRETQYF. The CDR3 DNA reads as TGTGCCAGCAGTTTATCGGGGGGCCGTGAGACCCAGTACTTC.